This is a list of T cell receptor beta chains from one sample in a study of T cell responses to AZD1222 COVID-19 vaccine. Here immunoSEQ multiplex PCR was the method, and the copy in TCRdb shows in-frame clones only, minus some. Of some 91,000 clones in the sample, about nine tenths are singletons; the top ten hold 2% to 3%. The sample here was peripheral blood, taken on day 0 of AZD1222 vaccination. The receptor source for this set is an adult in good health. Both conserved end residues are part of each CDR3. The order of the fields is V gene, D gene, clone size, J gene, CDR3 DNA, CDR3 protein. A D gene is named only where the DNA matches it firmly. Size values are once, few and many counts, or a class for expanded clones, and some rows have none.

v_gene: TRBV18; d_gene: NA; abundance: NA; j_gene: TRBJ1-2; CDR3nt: TGTGCCAGCTCACCAGGCTCCCAACGAGGCTATGGCTACACCTTC; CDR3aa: CASSPGSQRGYGYTF
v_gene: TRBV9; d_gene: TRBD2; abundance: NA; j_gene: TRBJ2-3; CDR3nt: TGTGCCAGCAGCCCTCAAGGTGGAGCGGGAGGGCCTGATACGCAGTATTTT; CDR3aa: CASSPQGGAGGPDTQYF
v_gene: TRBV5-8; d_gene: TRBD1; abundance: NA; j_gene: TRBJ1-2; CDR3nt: TGTGCCAGCAGCTTCGGGACAGGGGGGCATGGCTACACCTTC; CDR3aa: CASSFGTGGHGYTF
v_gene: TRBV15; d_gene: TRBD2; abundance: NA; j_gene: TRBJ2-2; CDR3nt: TGTGCCACCAGCAGAGACGGCGGGAGGTCGGACACCGGGGAGCTGTTTTTT; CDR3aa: CATSRDGGRSDTGELFF
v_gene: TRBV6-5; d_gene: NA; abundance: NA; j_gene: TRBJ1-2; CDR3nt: TGTGCCAGCAGGAAGGGGCACTATGGCTACACCTTC; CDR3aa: CASRKGHYGYTF
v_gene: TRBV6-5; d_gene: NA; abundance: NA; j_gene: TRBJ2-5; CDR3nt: TGTGCCAGCAGTTACAGGGGGGAACAAGAGACCCAGTACTTC; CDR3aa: CASSYRGEQETQYF
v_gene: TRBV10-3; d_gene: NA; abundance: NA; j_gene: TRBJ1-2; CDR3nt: TGTGCCATCACCCTGAGTGCAGGAGAGGGCTACACCTTC; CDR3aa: CAITLSAGEGYTF
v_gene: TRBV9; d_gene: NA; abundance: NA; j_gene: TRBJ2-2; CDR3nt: TGTGCCAGCGAAAGGACGCCCACCGGGGAGCTGTTTTTT; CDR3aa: CASERTPTGELFF
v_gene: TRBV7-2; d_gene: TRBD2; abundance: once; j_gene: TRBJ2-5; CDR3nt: TGTGCCAGCAGCTTAGTTATAGCGGGGGGGCCACAGACCCAGTACTTC; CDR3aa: CASSLVIAGGPQTQYF
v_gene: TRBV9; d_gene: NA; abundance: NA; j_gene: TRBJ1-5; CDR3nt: TGTGCCAGCAGAGGGGGAAATAGCAATCAGCCCCAGCATTTT; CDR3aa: CASRGGNSNQPQHF
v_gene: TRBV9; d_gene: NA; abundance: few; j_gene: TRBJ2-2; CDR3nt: TGTGCCAGCAGCGTAGGTGGGGGGAACACCGGGGAGCTGTTTTTT; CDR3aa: CASSVGGGNTGELFF
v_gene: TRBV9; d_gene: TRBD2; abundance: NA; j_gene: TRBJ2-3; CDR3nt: TGTGCCAGCAGCCAAAGACTAGCGGGGGGGCCGGAGCCGAGCACAGATACGCAGTATTTT; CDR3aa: CASSQRLAGGPEPSTDTQYF
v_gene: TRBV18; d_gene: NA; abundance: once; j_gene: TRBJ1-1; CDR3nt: TGTGCCAGCTCACCACAGGGAATGAACACTGAAGCTTTCTTT; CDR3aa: CASSPQGMNTEAFF
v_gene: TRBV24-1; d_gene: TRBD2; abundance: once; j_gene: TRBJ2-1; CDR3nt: TGTGCCACCAGTGATTTACTGACTAGCGGGAGGGCCTGCGAGCAGTTCTTC; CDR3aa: CATSDLLTSGRACEQFF
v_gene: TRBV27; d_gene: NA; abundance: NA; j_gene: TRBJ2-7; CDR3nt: TGTGCCAGCAGTTCACCTCCACGGGGGACGGGCGAGCAGTACTTC; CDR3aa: CASSSPPRGTGEQYF
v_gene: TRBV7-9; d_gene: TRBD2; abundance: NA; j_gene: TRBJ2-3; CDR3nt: TGTGCCAGCAGTTCGGGGACTATCAGCACAGATACGCAGTATTTT; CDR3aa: CASSSGTISTDTQYF
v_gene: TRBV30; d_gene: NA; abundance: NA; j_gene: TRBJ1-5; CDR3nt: TGTGCCTGGAGTAGATCGACAGGACAGCGGCCCCAGCATTTT; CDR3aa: CAWSRSTGQRPQHF
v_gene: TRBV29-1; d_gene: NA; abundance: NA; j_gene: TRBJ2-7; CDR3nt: TGCAGCGCATACAGGGACGACGAGCAGTACTTC; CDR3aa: CSAYRDDEQYF
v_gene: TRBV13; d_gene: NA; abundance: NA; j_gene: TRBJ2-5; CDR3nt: TGTGCCAGCAGCAAGCAAGAGACCCAGTACTTC; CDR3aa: CASSKQETQYF
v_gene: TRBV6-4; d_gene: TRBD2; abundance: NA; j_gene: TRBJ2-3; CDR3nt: TGTGCCAGCAGTGACTCGGCCGCCACGGGCGGGGGGCGCACAGATACGCAGTATTTT; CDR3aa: CASSDSAATGGGRTDTQYF
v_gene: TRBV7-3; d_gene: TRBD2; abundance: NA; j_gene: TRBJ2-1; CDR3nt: TGTGCCAGCAGCTTGGGACTAGCGTATTACAATGAGCAGTTCTTC; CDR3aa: CASSLGLAYYNEQFF
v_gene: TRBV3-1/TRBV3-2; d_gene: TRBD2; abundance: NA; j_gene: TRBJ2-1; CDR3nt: TGTGCCAGCAGCCAAGTTCCGACTAGCGCCTGGTTCTTC; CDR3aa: CASSQVPTSAWFF
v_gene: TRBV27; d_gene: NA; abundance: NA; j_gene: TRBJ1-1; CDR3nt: TGTGCCAGCAGTTTATCCGCGTTGGGTGAAGCTTTCTTT; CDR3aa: CASSLSALGEAFF
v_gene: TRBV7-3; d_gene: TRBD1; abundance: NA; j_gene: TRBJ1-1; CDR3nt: TGTGCCAGCAGCCTAACAGGGGGCGGAACTGAAGCTTTCTTT; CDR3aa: CASSLTGGGTEAFF
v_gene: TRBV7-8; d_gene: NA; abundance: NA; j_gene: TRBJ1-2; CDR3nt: TGTGCCAGCAGCGGAGAGGCGGGGAACGGCTACACCTTC; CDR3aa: CASSGEAGNGYTF
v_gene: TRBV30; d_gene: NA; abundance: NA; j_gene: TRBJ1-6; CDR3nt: TGTGCCTGGAGTTCGTCTTTGAGTTCACCCCTCCACTTT; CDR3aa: CAWSSSLSSPLHF
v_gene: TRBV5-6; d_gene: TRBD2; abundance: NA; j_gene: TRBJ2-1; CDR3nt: TGTGCCAGCAGCCCAGGATCGGGAGGAGGGTTCTTC; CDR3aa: CASSPGSGGGFF
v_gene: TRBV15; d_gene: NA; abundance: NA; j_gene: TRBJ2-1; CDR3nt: TGTGCCACCTACGATCTAACGGGAGATGTAGATGAGCAGTTCTTC; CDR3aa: CATYDLTGDVDEQFF
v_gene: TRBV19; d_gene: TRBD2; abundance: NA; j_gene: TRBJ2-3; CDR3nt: TGTGCCAGTAGTATACAGGGAGGGACAGATACGCAGTATTTT; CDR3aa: CASSIQGGTDTQYF
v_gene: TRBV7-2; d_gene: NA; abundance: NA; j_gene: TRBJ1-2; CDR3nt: TGTGCCAGCAGCTCTCGAGGTAGTTTGGACTATGGCTACACCTTC; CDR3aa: CASSSRGSLDYGYTF
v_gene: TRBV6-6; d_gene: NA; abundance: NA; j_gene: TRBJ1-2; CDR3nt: TGTGCCAGCAGTTACCAGAAGGGCCATGGCTACACCTTC; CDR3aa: CASSYQKGHGYTF
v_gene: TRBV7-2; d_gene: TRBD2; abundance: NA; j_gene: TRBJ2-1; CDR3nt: TGTGCCAGCAGCTTTCTGAGCGGGAGGGCCTTAAATGAGCAGTTCTTC; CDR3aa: CASSFLSGRALNEQFF
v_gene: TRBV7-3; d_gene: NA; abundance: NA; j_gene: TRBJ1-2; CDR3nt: TGTGCCAGCAGTCCCCGAGATGAGGATCCTAACTATGGCTACACCTTC; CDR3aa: CASSPRDEDPNYGYTF
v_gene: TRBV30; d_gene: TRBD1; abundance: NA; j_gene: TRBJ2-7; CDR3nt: TGTGCCTGGAGTCTGACGGGACAGGGGACCTCCTACGAGCAGTACTTC; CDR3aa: CAWSLTGQGTSYEQYF
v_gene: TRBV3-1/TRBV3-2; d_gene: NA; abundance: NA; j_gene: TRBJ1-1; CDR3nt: TGTGCCAGCAGCCAACCTGGACAGAACACTGAAGCTTTCTTT; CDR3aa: CASSQPGQNTEAFF
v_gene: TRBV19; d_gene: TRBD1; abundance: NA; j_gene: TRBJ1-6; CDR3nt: TGTGCCAGTAGAACCAGGACAGGTCGGTCGCCCCTCCACTTT; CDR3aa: CASRTRTGRSPLHF
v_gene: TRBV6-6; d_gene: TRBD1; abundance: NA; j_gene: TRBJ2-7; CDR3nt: TGTGCCAGCAGTAACAAAGGGACAGGGGCCTCCTACGAGCAGTACTTC; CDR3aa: CASSNKGTGASYEQYF
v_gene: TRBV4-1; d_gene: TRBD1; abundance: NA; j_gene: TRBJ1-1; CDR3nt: TGCGCCAGCAGCCAACTACCGCCCGGGACAGAAGGTTTCATGAACACTGAAGCTTTCTTT; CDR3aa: CASSQLPPGTEGFMNTEAFF
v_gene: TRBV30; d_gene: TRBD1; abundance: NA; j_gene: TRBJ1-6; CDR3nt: TGTGCCTGGAGTTCGGGGACAGTCTACAATTCACCCCTCCACTTT; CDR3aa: CAWSSGTVYNSPLHF
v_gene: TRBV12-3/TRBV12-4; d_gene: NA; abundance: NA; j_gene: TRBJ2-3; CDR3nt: TGTGCCAGCAGTCCCCGCGGCACAGATACGCAGTATTTT; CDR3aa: CASSPRGTDTQYF
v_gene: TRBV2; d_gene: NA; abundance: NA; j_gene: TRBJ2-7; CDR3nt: TGTGCCAGCAGCTTACAGGGCTCCCCGTCGGAACAGTACTTC; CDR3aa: CASSLQGSPSEQYF
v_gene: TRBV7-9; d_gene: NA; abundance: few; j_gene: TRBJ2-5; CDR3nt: TGTGCCAGCAGCGAGACTAGTATGGAGACCCAGTACTTC; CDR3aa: CASSETSMETQYF
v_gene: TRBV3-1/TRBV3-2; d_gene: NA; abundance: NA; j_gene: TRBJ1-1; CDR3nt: TGTGCCAGCAGCCAATTAAGGAACACTGAAGCTTTCTTT; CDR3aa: CASSQLRNTEAFF
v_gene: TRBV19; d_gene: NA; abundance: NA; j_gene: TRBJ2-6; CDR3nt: TGTGCCAGTAGTATCGGTGGGACTGGGGCCAACGTCCTGACTTTC; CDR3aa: CASSIGGTGANVLTF
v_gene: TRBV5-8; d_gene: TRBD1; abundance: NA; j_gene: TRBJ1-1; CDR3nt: TGTGCCAGCAGCCCAGCTTATTGGGGACAGGGCAACACTGAAGCTTTCTTT; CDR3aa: CASSPAYWGQGNTEAFF
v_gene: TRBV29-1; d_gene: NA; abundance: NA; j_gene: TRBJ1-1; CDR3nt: TGCAGCGTTGAAGGGGACCCGGGGGCTTGGACTGAAGCTTTCTTT; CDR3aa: CSVEGDPGAWTEAFF
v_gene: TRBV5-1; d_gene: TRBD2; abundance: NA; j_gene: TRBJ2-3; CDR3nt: TGCGCCAGCAGCTTAGTGACTAGCAAAGATACGCAGTATTTT; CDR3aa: CASSLVTSKDTQYF
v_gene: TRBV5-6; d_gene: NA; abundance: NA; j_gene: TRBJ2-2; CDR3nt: TGTGCCAGCAGCCTACTCGAGATCGGGGAGCTGTTTTTT; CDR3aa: CASSLLEIGELFF
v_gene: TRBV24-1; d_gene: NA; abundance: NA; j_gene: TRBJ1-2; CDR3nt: TGTGCCACCAGTGACCACCAAACGATCCGGGACTCATGGCGCTATGGCTACACCTTC; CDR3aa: CATSDHQTIRDSWRYGYTF
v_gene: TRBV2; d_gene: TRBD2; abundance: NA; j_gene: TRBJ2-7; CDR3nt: TGTGCCACCGGGTCGACTAGCGGCTCCTACGAGCAGTACTTC; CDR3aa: CATGSTSGSYEQYF
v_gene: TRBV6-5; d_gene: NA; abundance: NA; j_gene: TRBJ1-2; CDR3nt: TGTGCCAGCAAAATACAGGGAACCTATGGCTACACCTTC; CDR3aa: CASKIQGTYGYTF
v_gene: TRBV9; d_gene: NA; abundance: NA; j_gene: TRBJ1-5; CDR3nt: TGTGCCAGCAGCGTTTCAGGGAATAATCAGCCCCAGCATTTT; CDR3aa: CASSVSGNNQPQHF
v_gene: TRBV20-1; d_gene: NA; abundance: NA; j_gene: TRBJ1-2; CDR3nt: TGCAGTGCTAGGGGCGACAGGGGCTACACCTTC; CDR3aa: CSARGDRGYTF
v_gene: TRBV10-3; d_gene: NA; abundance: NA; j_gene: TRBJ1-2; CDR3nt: TGTGCCATCAGTGAGGAGGGGTCAAACTATGGCTACACCTTC; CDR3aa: CAISEEGSNYGYTF
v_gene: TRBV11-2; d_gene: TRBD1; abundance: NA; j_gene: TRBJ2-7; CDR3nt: TGTGCCAGTTACGACCCGGGACAGAGCTACGAGCAGTACTTC; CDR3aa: CASYDPGQSYEQYF